Reported below is one TCR beta chain. The germline V gene encodes CDR1 LNHDA and CDR2 SQIVND (reference sequence). V lost 4 bases and J 2 bases, leaving 11 bases between the germline ends. CDR3 size: 14 residues. Sequencing was performed with immunoSEQ multiplex PCR; in TCRdb, only in-frame clones are kept and a portion is missing. The data contain some 90,000 clones, 80% to 90% of them singletons. This specimen belongs to a study of T cell responses to AZD1222 COVID-19 vaccine. Turning to the study itself: Pooled in the analysis were second doses at about 4 or about 12 weeks.

This receptor was taken from an adult in good health. Source: peripheral blood, taken on day 0 of AZD1222 vaccination. The chain links TRBV19 to TRBJ1-2, with D uncertain. In DNA form, the CDR3 reads TGTGCCAGTAGTAACCTTCAGGCGAACTATGGCTACACCTTC. Its protein is CASSNLQANYGYTF.